This T cell receptor (beta chain) appears in the sequencing data of a study of blood T cell repertoires in COVID-19. Study summary: Samples representing acute and convalescent COVID-19 were sourced from the United States, Italy and Spain. Sources were T cells, B-cell-depleted T cells, or PBMCs; the material itself was cDNA or gDNA.

Produced via immunoSEQ multiplex PCR; TCRdb's table is partial and in-frame only. The sample lists 130,000 to 150,000 clones; about four fifths were seen once. Two negative PCRs, clearance, or symptom resolution characterized the recovered Cohort 3 donors. Per germline, CDR1 SGHRS and CDR2 YFSETQ. V dropped 5 bases and J dropped 5; count of bases not matched to a gene: 3. CDR3 size: 13 residues. The chain is built from TRBV5-1 and TRBJ1-4; 7 bases line up with TRBD1. Sequencing input: PBMCs or T cells enriched from blood (not recorded which). This receptor was taken from a man aged 50 to 60 who had recovered from COVID-19. The CDR3 DNA follows: TGCGCCAGCAGGGGACAGTCGAATGAAAAACTGTTTTTT. Translated, it gives CASRGQSNEKLFF.